Below, 15 T cell receptor beta chains from the same sample are listed, as sequenced in a study of cytomegalovirus exposure and HLA in healthy donors. In the PCR, 60 Vbeta and 13 Jbeta primers were used. The data were produced by immunoSEQ multiplex PCR, yet TCRdb's version contains in-frame clones alone and is incomplete. The sample lists around 140,000 clones, 60% to 80% seen once, with 7.3% in the top ten. The source material was PBMCs. Source of these receptors: a male donor in good health and CMV-seronegative.

The chain is built from TRBV19 and TRBJ2-7, with TRBD2 matching 11 bases. Germline CDR1 is LNHDA and CDR2 is SQIVND (reference sequence). Trimming at V came to 4 bases and at J to 3 bases, leaving 17 bases not matched to a gene. There are 19 residues in the CDR3. The CDR3 is CASSTTGMTSGTRYYEQYF. Written as DNA, the CDR3 is TGTGCCAGTAGTACCACAGGGATGACTAGCGGGACCAGGTACTACGAGCAGTACTTC.

This clone was counted a single time. The V and J genes are TRBV12-2 and TRBJ2-2; TRBD2 is the table's D call and was not checked against the DNA. TRBV12-2 is a pseudogene. The CDR3 length is 20 residues. CDR3 residues: CASRLPRRLAGEFPTGELFF. The CDR3 bases are TGTGCAAGTCGCTTACCTAGGAGACTAGCGGGAGAATTCCCCACCGGGGAGCTGTTTTTT.

This chain links TRBV19 with TRBJ1-2; D is uncertain. V shed 8 bases and J shed 4 bases, with 23 bases lying between them. Germline V gene data show CDR1 as LNHDA and CDR2 as SQIVND (reference sequence). The CDR3 length is 16 residues. The CDR3 nucleotides are TGTGCCAGTCGGACTGTCGACCGCGGGGAACTCTATGGCTACACCTTC. It specifies CASRTVDRGELYGYTF.

V usage is TRBV23-1 and J usage is TRBJ1-2; 7 bases line up with TRBD1. TRBV23-1 qualifies as an ORF whose function is uncertain. Unmatched junction bases numbered 5, after V lost 9 bases and J lost 4 bases. This CDR3 region has 12 residues. CDR3 amino acids: CASTGVTYGYTF. The DNA of the CDR3 is TGCGCCAGTACAGGGGTAACCTATGGCTACACCTTC.

The chain carries TRBV4-2 and TRBJ1-6; TRBD1 matches at 10 bases. CDR1 and CDR2 from the germline V gene are LGHNA and YNFKEQ. The CDR3 covers 14 residues. The V segment lost 4 bases and the J segment 9 bases; nucleotides outside the gene matches: 3. CDR3 nucleotides: TGTGCCAGCAGCCCGGACAGGGGGAGTTCACCCCTCCACTTT. The encoded protein is CASSPDRGSSPLHF.

The V and J genes are TRBV7-3 and TRBJ2-1; 7 bases match TRBD1. In germline, CDR1 is SGHTA, CDR2 FQGTGA. Trimming removed 5 bases from V and 5 bases from J; junction bases left unmatched: 9. CDR3 length equals 15 residues. CDR3: CASSPWDSKNNEQFF. The CDR3 DNA reads TGTGCCAGCAGCCCCTGGGACAGCAAGAACAATGAGCAGTTCTTC.

This clone was detected only once. The gene calls are TRBV6-5 and TRBJ1-5; D not certain. The length of the CDR3 is 14 residues. Trimming shortened V by 2 bases and J by 1 base, and 6 bases separated the two germline ends. From germline, CDR1 is MNHEY and CDR2 SVGAGI. CDR3 coding DNA: TGTGCCAGCAGTTACGGAGGGAGCAATCAGCCCCAGCATTTT. Protein product: CASSYGGSNQPQHF.

This chain uses TRBV29-1 with TRBJ2-1, with D perhaps matching TRBD2 (5 bases). V was cut by 3 bases and J by 2 bases, with 14 bases left in between. The CDR3 spans 15 residues. CDR1 is SQVTM, CDR2 ANQGSEA, per germline. In nucleotides, the CDR3 is TGCAGCGTTGAGGTCGGGGTAGGGACCTACAATGAGCAGTTCTTC. Amino acids: CSVEVGVGTYNEQFF.

The chain couples TRBV7-8 to TRBJ2-1; possibly TRBD2 for D (6 bases). The CDR3 is 15 residues long. Germline V gene sequence: CDR1 SGHVS, CDR2 FQNEAQ. V shed 0 bases and J shed 0 bases, with 6 bases lying between them. CDR3 coding DNA: TGTGCCAGCAGCTTAGCGGAGGGCTCCTACAATGAGCAGTTCTTC. As protein: CASSLAEGSYNEQFF.

V usage is TRBV5-1 and J usage is TRBJ2-1, with D possibly matching TRBD2 (6 bases). V lost 1 base and J 2 bases, leaving 13 bases between the germline ends. The CDR3 is 16 residues long. Germline V gives CDR1 SGHRS, CDR2 YFSETQ. The CDR3 DNA follows: TGCGCCAGCAGCTTGCGGGCTAGCGAGACCTACAATGAGCAGTTCTTC. Translation: CASSLRASETYNEQFF.

The chain joins TRBV6-5 to TRBJ2-2, with a weak D call TRBD2 (6 bases). V was shortened by 8 bases and J by 3 bases, with 16 bases between the two germline ends. CDR3 length: 15 residues. Per the germline V gene, CDR1 is MNHEY and CDR2 is SVGAGI. CDR3 nucleotide sequence: TGTGCCAGCCGTCTCGGGGGTTCGGACACCGGGGAGCTGTTTTTT. It codes for CASRLGGSDTGELFF.

As DNA, the CDR3 is TGTGCCAGCAGTAGACAGCTCTATAGCAATCAGCCCCAGCATTTT. The encoded protein is CASSRQLYSNQPQHF. The rearrangement links TRBV2 to TRBJ1-5; D is perhaps TRBD1 (5 bases). This CDR3 spans 15 amino acids. Germline-derived CDR1 and CDR2 are SNHLY and FYNNEI. Trimming took 5 bases from V and 0 from J, leaving 11 bases between them. The full variable domain, in which reference TRBV2 and TRBJ1-5 provide the parts outside the CDR3, is EPEVTQTPSHQVTQMGQEVILRCVPISNHLYFYWYRQILGQKVEFLVSFYNNEISEKSEIFDDQFSVERPDGSNFTLKIRSTKLEDSAMYFCASSRQLYSNQPQHFGDGTRLSIL.

The chain joins TRBV5-4 to TRBJ2-3; D gene ambiguous. Per germline, CDR1 SGHNT and CDR2 YYREEE (reference sequence). V was cut by 4 bases and J by 0 bases, with 15 bases left in between. The CDR3 runs 16 residues. CDR3 loop: CASSELSPLSTDTQYF. The CDR3 nucleotides read TGTGCCAGCAGCGAGTTAAGCCCTCTAAGCACAGATACGCAGTATTTT.

V usage is TRBV18 and J usage is TRBJ2-5; D is undetermined. CDR1 KGHSH and CDR2 LQKENI come from the germline V gene. The CDR3 totals 14 residues. Deletions cut 3 bases from V and 5 bases from J, with 13 bases between. In nucleotides, the CDR3 is TGTGCCAGCTCACCCCCGACGGTCAGGGAGACCCAGTACTTC. Its protein product is CASSPPTVRETQYF.

The V and J genes are TRBV7-6 and TRBJ2-1; D ambiguous. Trimming stripped 1 base from V and 6 bases from J, with 10 bases between. The CDR3 length is 14 residues. Germline lookup yields CDR1 SGHVS and CDR2 FNYEAQ. CDR3: CASSLEVWSNEQFF. The CDR3 DNA sequence: TGTGCCAGCAGCTTAGAGGTCTGGAGCAATGAGCAGTTCTTC.